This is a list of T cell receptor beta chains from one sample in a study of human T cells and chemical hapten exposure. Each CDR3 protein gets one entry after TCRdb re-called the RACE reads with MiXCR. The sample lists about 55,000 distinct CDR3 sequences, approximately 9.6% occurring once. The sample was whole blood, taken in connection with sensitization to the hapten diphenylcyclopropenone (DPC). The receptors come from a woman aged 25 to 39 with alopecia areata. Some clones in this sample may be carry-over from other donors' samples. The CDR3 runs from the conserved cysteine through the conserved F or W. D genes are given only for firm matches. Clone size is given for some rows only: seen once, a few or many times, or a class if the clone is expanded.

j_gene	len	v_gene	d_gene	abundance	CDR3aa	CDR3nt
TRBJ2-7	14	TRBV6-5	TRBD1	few	CASSYGQGAREQYF	TGTGCCAGCAGTTACGGACAGGGGGCGCGGGAGCAGTACTTC
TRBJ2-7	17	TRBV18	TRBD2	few	CASSPPNQLAGGQEQYF	TGTGCCAGCTCACCACCGAATCAGCTAGCGGGGGGGCAAGAGCAGTACTTC
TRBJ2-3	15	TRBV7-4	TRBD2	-	CATPAAGDFTDTQYF	TGTGCCACCCCGGCCGCGGGGGATTTCACAGATACGCAGTATTTT
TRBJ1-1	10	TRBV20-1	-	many	CSALDTEAFF	TGCAGTGCCTTGGACACTGAAGCTTTCTTT
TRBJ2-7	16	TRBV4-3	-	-	CASSQDISAGYYEQYF	TGCGCCAGCAGCCAAGATATCAGCGCAGGCTACTACGAGCAGTACTTC
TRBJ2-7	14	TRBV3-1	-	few	CASSQGDPLLEQYF	TGTGCCAGCAGCCAAGGAGACCCGCTGCTGGAGCAGTACTTC
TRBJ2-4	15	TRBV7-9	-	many	CASSLDWLAKNIQYF	TGTGCCAGCAGCTTAGATTGGTTAGCCAAAAACATTCAGTACTTC
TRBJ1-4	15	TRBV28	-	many	CASSPPGGGGEKLFF	TGTGCCAGCAGTCCCCCTGGCGGGGGTGGTGAAAAACTGTTTTTT
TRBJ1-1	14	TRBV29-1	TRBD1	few	CSVKPTGANTEAFF	TGCAGCGTCAAACCGACAGGGGCGAACACTGAAGCTTTCTTT
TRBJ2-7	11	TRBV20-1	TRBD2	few	CSAGTSSEQYF	TGCAGTGCTGGGACTAGTTCCGAGCAGTACTTC
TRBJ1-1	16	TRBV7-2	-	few	CASSPRVEGRNTEAFF	TGTGCCAGCAGCCCCCGGGTGGAGGGGAGGAACACTGAAGCTTTCTTT
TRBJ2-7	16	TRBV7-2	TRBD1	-	CASTLVVGQGAHEQYF	TGTGCCAGCACCCTAGTCGTAGGCCAGGGGGCGCACGAGCAGTACTTC
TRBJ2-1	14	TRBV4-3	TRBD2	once	CASGQTGTSVEQFF	TGCGCCAGCGGCCAGACCGGGACTAGTGTTGAGCAGTTCTTC
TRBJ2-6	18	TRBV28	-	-	CASSSDRAVRAGANVLTF	TGTGCCAGCAGTTCCGACCGGGCAGTTAGAGCTGGGGCCAACGTCCTGACTTTC
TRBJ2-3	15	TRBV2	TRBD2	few	CASNLLAGPTDTQYF	TGTGCCAGCAATTTACTAGCGGGGCCCACAGATACGCAGTATTTT
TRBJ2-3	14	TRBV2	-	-	CASRLSGVADTQYF	TGTGCCAGCAGGCTTAGTGGGGTTGCAGATACGCAGTATTTT
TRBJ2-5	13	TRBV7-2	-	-	CASSSQRAETQYF	TGTGCCAGCAGCTCCCAGCGCGCAGAGACCCAGTACTTC
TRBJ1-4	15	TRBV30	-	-	CAWSVPGATNEKLFF	TGTGCCTGGAGTGTACCCGGGGCAACTAATGAAAAACTGTTTTTT
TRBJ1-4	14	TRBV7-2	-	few	CARGVGRPNEKLFF	TGTGCCAGGGGGGTGGGACGCCCAAATGAAAAACTGTTTTTT
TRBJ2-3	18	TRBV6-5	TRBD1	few	CASSYSTPGQGFTDTQYF	TGTGCCAGCAGTTACAGTACCCCGGGACAGGGGTTCACAGATACGCAGTATTTT